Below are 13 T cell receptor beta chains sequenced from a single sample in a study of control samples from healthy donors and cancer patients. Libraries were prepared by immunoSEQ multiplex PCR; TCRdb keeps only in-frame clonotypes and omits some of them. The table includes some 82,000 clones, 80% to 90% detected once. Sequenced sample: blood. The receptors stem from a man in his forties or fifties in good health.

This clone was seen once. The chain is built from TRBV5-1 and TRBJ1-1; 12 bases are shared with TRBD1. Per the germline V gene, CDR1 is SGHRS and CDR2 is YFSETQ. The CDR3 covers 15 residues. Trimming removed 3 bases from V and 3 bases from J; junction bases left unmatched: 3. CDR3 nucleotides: TGCGCCAGCAGCTCCGGGACAGGGGGCCACACTGAAGCTTTCTTT. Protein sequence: CASSSGTGGHTEAFF.

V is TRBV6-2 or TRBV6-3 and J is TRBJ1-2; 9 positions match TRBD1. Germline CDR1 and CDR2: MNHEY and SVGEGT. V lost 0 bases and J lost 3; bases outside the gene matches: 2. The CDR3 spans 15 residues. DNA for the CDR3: TGTGCCAGCAGTTACTCGGACAGGGGCGACTATGGCTACACCTTC. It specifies CASSYSDRGDYGYTF.

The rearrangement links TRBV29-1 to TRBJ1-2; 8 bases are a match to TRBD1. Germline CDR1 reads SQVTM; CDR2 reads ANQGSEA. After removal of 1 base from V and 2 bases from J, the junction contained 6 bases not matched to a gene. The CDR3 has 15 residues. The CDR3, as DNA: TGCAGCGTTGAAGGCCTTGGGGACAGGAACTATGGCTACACCTTC. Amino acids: CSVEGLGDRNYGYTF.

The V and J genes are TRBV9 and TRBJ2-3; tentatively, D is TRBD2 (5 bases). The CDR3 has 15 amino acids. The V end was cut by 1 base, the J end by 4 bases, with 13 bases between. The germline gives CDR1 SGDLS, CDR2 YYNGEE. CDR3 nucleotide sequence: TGTGCCAGCAGCGTAACGTCGGGGTATGCAGATACGCAGTATTTT. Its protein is CASSVTSGYADTQYF.

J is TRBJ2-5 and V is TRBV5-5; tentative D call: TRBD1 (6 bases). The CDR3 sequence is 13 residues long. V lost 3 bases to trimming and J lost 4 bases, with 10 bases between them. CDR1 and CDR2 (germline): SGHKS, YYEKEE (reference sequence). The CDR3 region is CASSSGTIETQYF. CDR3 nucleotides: TGTGCCAGCAGCTCCGGGACAATAGAGACCCAGTACTTC.

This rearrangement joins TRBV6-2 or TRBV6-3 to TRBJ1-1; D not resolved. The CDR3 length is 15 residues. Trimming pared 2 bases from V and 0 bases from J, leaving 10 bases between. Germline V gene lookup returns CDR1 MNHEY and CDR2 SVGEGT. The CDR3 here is CASSYGRIMNTEAFF. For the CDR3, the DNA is TGTGCCAGCAGTTACGGGCGGATAATGAACACTGAAGCTTTCTTT.

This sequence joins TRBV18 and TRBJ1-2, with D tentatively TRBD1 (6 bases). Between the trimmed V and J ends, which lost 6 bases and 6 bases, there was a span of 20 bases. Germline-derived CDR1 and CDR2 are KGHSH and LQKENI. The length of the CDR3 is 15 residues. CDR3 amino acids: CASSLLQGFDDGYTF. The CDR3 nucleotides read TGTGCCAGCTCCCTATTACAGGGTTTTGACGATGGCTACACCTTC.

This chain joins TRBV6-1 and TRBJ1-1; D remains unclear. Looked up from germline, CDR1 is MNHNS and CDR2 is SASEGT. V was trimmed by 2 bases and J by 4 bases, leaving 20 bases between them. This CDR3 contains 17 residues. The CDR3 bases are TGTGCCAGCAGTGAACCCGCGGATCCGAAAAATCCCACTGAAGCTTTCTTT. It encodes CASSEPADPKNPTEAFF.

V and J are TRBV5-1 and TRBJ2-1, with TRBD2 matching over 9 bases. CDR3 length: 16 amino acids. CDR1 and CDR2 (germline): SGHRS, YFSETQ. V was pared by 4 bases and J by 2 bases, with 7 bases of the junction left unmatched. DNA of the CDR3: TGCGCCAGCAGCCTGGAGGCTAGCGGGACCTACAATGAGCAGTTCTTC. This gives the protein CASSLEASGTYNEQFF.

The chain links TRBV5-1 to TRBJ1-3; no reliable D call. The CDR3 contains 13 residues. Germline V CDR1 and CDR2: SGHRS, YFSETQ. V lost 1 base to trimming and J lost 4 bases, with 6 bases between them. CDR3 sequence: CASSLNGGNTIYF. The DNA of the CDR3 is TGCGCCAGCAGCTTGAACGGAGGAAACACCATATATTTT.

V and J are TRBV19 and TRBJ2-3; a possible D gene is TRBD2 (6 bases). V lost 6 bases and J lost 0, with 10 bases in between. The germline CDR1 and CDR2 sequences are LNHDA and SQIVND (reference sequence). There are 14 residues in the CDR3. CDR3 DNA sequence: TGTGCCAGTAGAGGACTACCGAGCACAGATACGCAGTATTTT. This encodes CASRGLPSTDTQYF.

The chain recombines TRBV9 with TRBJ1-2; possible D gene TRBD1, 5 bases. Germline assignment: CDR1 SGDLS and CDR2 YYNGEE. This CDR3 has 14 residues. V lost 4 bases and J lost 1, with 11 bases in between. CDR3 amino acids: CASSQGQNNYGYTF. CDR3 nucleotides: TGTGCCAGCAGCCAGGGCCAAAATAACTATGGCTACACCTTC.

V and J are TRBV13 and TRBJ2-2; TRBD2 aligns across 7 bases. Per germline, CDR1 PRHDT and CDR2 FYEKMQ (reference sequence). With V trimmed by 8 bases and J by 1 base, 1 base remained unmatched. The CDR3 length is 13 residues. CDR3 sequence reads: CASGGVNTGELFF. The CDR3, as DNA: TGTGCCAGCGGGGGGGTGAACACCGGGGAGCTGTTTTTT. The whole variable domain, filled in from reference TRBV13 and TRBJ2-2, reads AAGVIQSPRHLIKEKRETATLKCYPIPRHDTVYWYQQGPGQDPQFLISFYEKMQSDKGSIPDRFSAQQFSDYHSELNMSSLELGDSALYFCASGGVNTGELFFGEGSRLTVL.